This TCR beta chain derives from a study of identical twins. Looked up from germline, CDR1 is LGHDT and CDR2 is YNNKEL (reference sequence). CDR3 length: 13 amino acids. Trimming took 0 bases from V and 7 from J, leaving 7 bases between them. TCRdb itself ran the 5' RACE reads through MiXCR, one entry per CDR3 protein. The sample holds about 790,000 distinct CDR3 sequences, 15% to 20% seen once. This clonotype was counted between two and nine times. A further study also used this sample, focusing on T cells expressing NK-cell markers.

J is TRBJ2-1 and V is TRBV3-1; no reliable D call. The origin of this receptor is a woman aged 18 to 35 in good health. Sequenced material: PBMCs. DNA of the CDR3: TGTGCCAGCAGCCAAGACAACCCTAATGAGCAGTTCTTC. This gives the protein CASSQDNPNEQFF.